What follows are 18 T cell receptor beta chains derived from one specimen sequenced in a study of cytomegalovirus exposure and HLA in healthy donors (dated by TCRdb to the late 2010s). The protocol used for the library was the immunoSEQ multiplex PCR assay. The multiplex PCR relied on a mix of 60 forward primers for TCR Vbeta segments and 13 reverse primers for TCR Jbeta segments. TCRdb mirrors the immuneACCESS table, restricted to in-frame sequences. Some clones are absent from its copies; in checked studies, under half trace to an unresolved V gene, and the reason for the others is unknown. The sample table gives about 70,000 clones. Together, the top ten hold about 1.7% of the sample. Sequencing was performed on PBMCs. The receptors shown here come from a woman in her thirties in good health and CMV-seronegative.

CDR3 nucleotide sequence: TGTGCCAGCAGCGTTACGGGGGGGCCCGTTGAGCAGTTCTTC. Its protein product is CASSVTGGPVEQFF. The chain combines TRBV9 with TRBJ2-1, with 8 bases aligning to TRBD2. Germline CDR1 is SGDLS and CDR2 is YYNGEE. This CDR3 has 14 amino acids. The V gene end was trimmed by 2 bases and the J gene end by 9 bases; junction bases not matched to a gene: 7.

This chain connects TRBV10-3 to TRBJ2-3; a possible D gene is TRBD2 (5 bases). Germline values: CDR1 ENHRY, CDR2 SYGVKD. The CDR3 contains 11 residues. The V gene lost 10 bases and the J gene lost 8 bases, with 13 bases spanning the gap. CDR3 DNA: TGTGCCACTAGGACCGCGGGTACGCAGTATTTT. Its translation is CATRTAGTQYF.

The DNA of the CDR3 is TGCAGCGTTGGGGGGACTAGCGGGAGCCACTCCTACAATGAGCAGTTCTTC. Protein sequence: CSVGGTSGSHSYNEQFF. V gene TRBV29-1 combines with J gene TRBJ2-1, with 14 bases lining up with TRBD2. This CDR3 is built from 17 residues. The germline V gene has CDR1 SQVTM and CDR2 ANQGSEA. J was trimmed by 0 bases and V by 4 bases; bases with no gene match: 5.

This chain's CDR3 is CASSVALGQGPYEQYF. The CDR3 coding sequence is TGTGCCAGCAGCGTAGCTTTGGGACAGGGCCCCTACGAGCAGTACTTC. The V call is TRBV9, the J call TRBJ2-7; 9 bases are a match to TRBD1. CDR1 and CDR2 from the germline V gene are SGDLS and YYNGEE. The J segment lost 2 bases and the V segment lost 0 bases, leaving 6 bases of the junction unmatched. This CDR3 is built from 16 residues.

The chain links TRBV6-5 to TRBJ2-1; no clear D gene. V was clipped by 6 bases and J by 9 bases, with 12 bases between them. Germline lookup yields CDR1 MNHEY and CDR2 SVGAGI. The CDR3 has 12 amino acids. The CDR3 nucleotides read TGTGCCAGCAGCCTACTGCGCGGTGAGCAGTTCTTC. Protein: CASSLLRGEQFF.

Here the CDR3 reads CASSPQETQYF. Here the CDR3 DNA reads TGTGCCAGCAGCCCTCAAGAGACCCAGTACTTC. V and J are TRBV13 and TRBJ2-5; D remains unclear. V was pared by 5 bases and J by 2 bases, with 3 bases between. Germline-derived CDR1 and CDR2 are PRHDT and FYEKMQ (reference sequence). The CDR3 has 11 residues.

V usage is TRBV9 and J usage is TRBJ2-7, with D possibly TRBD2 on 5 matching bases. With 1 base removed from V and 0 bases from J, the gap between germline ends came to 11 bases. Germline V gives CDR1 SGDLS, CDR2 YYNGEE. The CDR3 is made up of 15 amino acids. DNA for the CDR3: TGTGCCAGCAGCGTACACGCGGGTGGCTCCTACGAGCAGTACTTC. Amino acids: CASSVHAGGSYEQYF.

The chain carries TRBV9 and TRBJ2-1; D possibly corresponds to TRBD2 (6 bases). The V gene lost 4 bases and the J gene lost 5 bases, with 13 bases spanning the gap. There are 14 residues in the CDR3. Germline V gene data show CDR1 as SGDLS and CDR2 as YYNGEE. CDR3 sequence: CASSPPGSDNEQFF. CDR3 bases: TGTGCCAGCAGCCCCCCCGGGAGTGACAATGAGCAGTTCTTC.

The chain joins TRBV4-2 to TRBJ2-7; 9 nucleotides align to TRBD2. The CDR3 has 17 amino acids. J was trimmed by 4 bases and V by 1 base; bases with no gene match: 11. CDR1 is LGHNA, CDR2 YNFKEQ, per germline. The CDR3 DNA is TGTGCCAGCAGCCAAGGGTTCCCTGCGGGGGGGATATACGAGCAGTACTTC. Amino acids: CASSQGFPAGGIYEQYF.

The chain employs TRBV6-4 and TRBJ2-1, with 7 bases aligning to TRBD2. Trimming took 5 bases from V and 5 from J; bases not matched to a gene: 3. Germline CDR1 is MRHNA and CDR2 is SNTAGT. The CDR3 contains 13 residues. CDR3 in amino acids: CASSSGTNNEQFF. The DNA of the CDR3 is TGTGCCAGCAGTTCCGGGACTAACAATGAGCAGTTCTTC.

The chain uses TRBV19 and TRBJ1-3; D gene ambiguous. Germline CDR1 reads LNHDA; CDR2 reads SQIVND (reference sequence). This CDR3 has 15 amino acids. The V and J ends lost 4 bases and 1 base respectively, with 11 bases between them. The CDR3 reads CASSKEQTSGNTIYF. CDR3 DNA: TGTGCCAGTAGTAAAGAGCAGACTTCTGGAAACACCATATATTTT.

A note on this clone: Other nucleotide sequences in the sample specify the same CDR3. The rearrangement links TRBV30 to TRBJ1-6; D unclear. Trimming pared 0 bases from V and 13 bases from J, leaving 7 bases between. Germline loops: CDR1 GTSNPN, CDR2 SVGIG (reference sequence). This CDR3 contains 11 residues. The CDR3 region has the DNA TGTGCCTGGAGTGTGGGCCAGCCCCTCCACTTT. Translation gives CAWSVGQPLHF.

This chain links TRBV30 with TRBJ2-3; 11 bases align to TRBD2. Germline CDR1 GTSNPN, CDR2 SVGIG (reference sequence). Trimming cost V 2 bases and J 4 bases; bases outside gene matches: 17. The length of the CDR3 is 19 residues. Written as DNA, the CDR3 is TGTGCCTGGAGTCCCTTCGTATTATTAGCGGGAGGGCCCGCAGATACGCAGTATTTT. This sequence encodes CAWSPFVLLAGGPADTQYF.

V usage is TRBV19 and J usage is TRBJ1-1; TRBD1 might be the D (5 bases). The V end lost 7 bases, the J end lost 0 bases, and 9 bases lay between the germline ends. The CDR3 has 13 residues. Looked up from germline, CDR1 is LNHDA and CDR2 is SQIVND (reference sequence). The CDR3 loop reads CASNPGMNTEAFF. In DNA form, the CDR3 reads TGTGCCAGTAATCCAGGGATGAACACTGAAGCTTTCTTT. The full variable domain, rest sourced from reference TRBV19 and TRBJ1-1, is DGGITQSPKYLFRKEGQNVTLSCEQNLNHDAMYWYRQDPGQGLRLIYYSQIVNDFQKGDIAEGYSVSREKKESFPLTVTSAQKNPTAFYLCASNPGMNTEAFFGQGTRLTVV.

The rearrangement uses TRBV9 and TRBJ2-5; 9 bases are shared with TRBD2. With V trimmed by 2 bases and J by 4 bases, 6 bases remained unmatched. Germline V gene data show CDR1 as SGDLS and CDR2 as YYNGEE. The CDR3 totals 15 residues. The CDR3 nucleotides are TGTGCCAGCAGCGTCAGGCGGGAGGGTACAGAGACCCAGTACTTC. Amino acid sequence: CASSVRREGTETQYF.

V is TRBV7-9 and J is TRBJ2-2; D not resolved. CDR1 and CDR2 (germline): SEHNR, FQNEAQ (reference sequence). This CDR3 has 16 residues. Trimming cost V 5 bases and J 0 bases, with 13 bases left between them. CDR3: CASSRESVTNTGELFF. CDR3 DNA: TGTGCCAGCAGCCGCGAATCCGTGACGAACACCGGGGAGCTGTTTTTT.

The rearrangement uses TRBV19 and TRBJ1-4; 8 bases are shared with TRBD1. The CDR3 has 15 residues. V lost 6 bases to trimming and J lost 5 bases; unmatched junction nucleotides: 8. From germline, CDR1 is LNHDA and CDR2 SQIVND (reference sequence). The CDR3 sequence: CASSDPGQANEKLFF. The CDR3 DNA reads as TGTGCCAGTAGCGACCCGGGACAGGCGAATGAAAAACTGTTTTTT.

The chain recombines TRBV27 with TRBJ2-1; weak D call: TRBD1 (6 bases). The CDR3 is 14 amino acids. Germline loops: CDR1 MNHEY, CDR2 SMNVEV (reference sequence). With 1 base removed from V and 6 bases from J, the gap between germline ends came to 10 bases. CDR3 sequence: CASSLFAGVNEQFF. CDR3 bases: TGTGCCAGCAGTTTATTTGCAGGGGTCAATGAGCAGTTCTTC.